This section outlines one TCR beta chain sequence together with its context. This entry comes from a study of T cell changes during pregnancy in multiple sclerosis. Germline-derived CDR1 and CDR2 are KGHSH and LQKENI. This CDR3 contains 16 residues. The ends were cut back, 3 bases at V and 0 bases at J, with 15 bases in the middle. Clones were read by immunoSEQ multiplex PCR, and TCRdb kept only the in-frame ones, dropping some. The sample contains tens of thousands of clones, over 80% of which appear only once. The specimen comprised peripheral blood, sampled in the third trimester of pregnancy. The chain recombines TRBV18 with TRBJ2-7, with D maybe TRBD2 (6 bases). This TCR was recovered from a female donor in good health, enrolled as a control in a pregnancy study. The CDR3 DNA is TGTGCCAGCTCACCCCAATCCGGGGGTGGCTCCTACGAGCAGTACTTC. This gives the protein CASSPQSGGGSYEQYF. The whole variable domain, remainder taken from reference TRBV18 and TRBJ2-7, is NAGVMQNPRHLVRRRGQEARLRCSPMKGHSHVYWYRQLPEEGLKFMVYLQKENIIDESGMPKERFSAEFPKEGPSILRIQQVVRGDSAAYFCASSPQSGGGSYEQYFGPGTRLTVT.